The 30 T cell receptor beta chains listed next were all sequenced from one sample in a study of shared clonotypes between healthy human individuals. Measured with immunoSEQ multiplex PCR; TCRdb has only the in-frame clones, and not every one. The repertoire includes around 2.5 million clones, 80% to 95% of them detected once, and 0.35% to 0.45% sits in the top ten. Sequencing used naive CD4+ T cells from PBMCs. Described subset: CD45RA+ positively selected. The source is a man aged 18 to 35 in good health. Some clones in this sample may be carry-over from other donors' samples.

As to this clone: The sample has other DNA sequences that encode this CDR3 too. V usage is TRBV5-1 and J usage is TRBJ2-7, with D possibly matching TRBD2 (5 bases). Between the trimmed V and J ends, which lost 0 bases and 1 base, there was a span of 8 bases. Germline V gene sequence: CDR1 SGHRS, CDR2 YFSETQ. The CDR3 is 14 amino acids. CDR3 coding DNA: TGCGCCAGCAGCTTGGTCCGCGGGTCCTACGAGCAGTACTTC. Its translation: CASSLVRGSYEQYF.

J is TRBJ1-3 and V is TRBV9; D gene ambiguous. This CDR3 has 16 residues. The germline gives CDR1 SGDLS, CDR2 YYNGEE. V gave up 4 bases and J gave up 0 bases, with 14 bases separating them. CDR3 DNA sequence: TGTGCCAGCAGCTCCTTGAAGGACTTCTCTGGAAACACCATATATTTT. Translation: CASSSLKDFSGNTIYF.

Details on this clone: This specimen includes other DNA sequences encoding the same CDR3. This chain links TRBV10-3 with TRBJ1-4, with D possibly being TRBD1 (6 bases). Trimming stripped 4 bases from V and 1 base from J, with 10 bases between. This CDR3 is built from 15 residues. Germline loops: CDR1 ENHRY, CDR2 SYGVKD. For the CDR3, the DNA is TGTGCCATCAGTGCCTCGACAGGAACTAATGAAAAACTGTTTTTT. Translated: CAISASTGTNEKLFF.

The chain links TRBV18 to TRBJ2-1; 10 nucleotides align to TRBD2. Germline CDR1 KGHSH, CDR2 LQKENI. V trimming: 4 bases; J trimming: 4 bases; junction bases outside the gene matches: 10. The CDR3 length is 17 residues. In DNA, the CDR3 is TGTGCCAGCTCACGTGGTGGACTAGCGGATATTTACAATGAGCAGTTCTTC. Protein: CASSRGGLADIYNEQFF.

The rearrangement uses TRBV28 and TRBJ2-7; 7 bases fit TRBD1. The CDR3 totals 17 residues. Looked up from germline, CDR1 is MDHEN and CDR2 is SYDVKM. V shed 6 bases and J 0 bases; nucleotides not matched to a gene: 14. The CDR3 DNA follows: TGTGCCAGCAGCTCAATAGGACAGGTGACTTTCTCCTACGAGCAGTACTTC. Encoded protein: CASSSIGQVTFSYEQYF.

This clone was picked up one time. A junction boundary mismatches the germline segment, possibly from a read error. The V call is TRBV2, the J call TRBJ2-1; 8 positions match TRBD2. This CDR3 is 15 amino acids long. The germline CDR1 and CDR2 sequences are SNHLY and FYNNEI. The CDR3 bases are TGTGCCAGCAGGGAAGGGACTAGCTCCTACAATGAGCAGTTCTTC. Translating gives CASREGTSSYNEQFF. The whole variable domain, remainder taken from reference TRBV2 and TRBJ2-1, is EPEVTQTPSHQVTQMGQEVILRCVPISNHLYFYWYRQILGQKVEFLVSFYNNEISEKSEIFDDQFSVERPDGSNFTLKIRSTKLEDSAMYFCASREGTSSYNEQFFGPGTRLTVL.

J is TRBJ2-1 and V is TRBV4-3, with 9 bases that match TRBD2. Trimming cost V 4 bases and J 10 bases; bases outside gene matches: 11. CDR1 LGHNA and CDR2 YSLEER come from the germline V gene. The CDR3 is 15 amino acids. The CDR3 here is CASSPVAGGPREQFF. The CDR3 nucleotides read TGCGCCAGCAGCCCCGTTGCGGGAGGGCCCCGGGAGCAGTTCTTC.

This chain connects TRBV10-3 to TRBJ1-4; 8 bases are a match to TRBD1. From germline, CDR1 is ENHRY and CDR2 SYGVKD. After removal of 8 bases from V and 11 bases from J, the junction contained 10 bases not matched to a gene. This CDR3 spans 13 amino acids. In DNA form, the CDR3 reads TGTGCCATCCGCGGGGACAGGAGAGGGAAACTGTTTTTT. Encoded protein: CAIRGDRRGKLFF.

V gene TRBV4-1 combines with J gene TRBJ2-3, with 13 nucleotides matching TRBD2. Germline V gene sequence: CDR1 MGHRA, CDR2 YSYEKL. V gave up 4 bases and J gave up 6 bases; unmatched junction bases: 13. The CDR3 covers 18 residues. CDR3 DNA: TGCGCCAGCAGCCGAGGGCCCGGACTAGCGGGGGCGGGGGATACGCAGTATTTT. As protein: CASSRGPGLAGAGDTQYF.

This clone was seen more than once but under ten times. The chain uses TRBV7-2 and TRBJ1-5; D gene unclear. V was clipped by 3 bases and J by 7 bases, with 13 bases between them. CDR3 length: 14 residues. Germline CDR1 reads SGHTA; CDR2 reads FQGNSA. CDR3 in amino acids: CASSFIPATQPQHF. The CDR3 bases are TGTGCCAGCAGCTTTATCCCGGCCACACAGCCCCAGCATTTT. Combining the CDR3 with reference TRBV7-2 and TRBJ1-5 gives the whole variable domain GAGVSQSPSNKVTEKGKDVELRCDPISGHTALYWYRQSLGQGLEFLIYFQGNSAPDKSGLPSDRFSAERTGGSVSTLTIQRTQQEDSAVYLCASSFIPATQPQHFGDGTRLSIL.

This chain joins TRBV28 and TRBJ1-5; 8 nucleotides match TRBD1. The V gene's germline CDR1 is MDHEN and CDR2 SYDVKM. The CDR3 consists of 15 residues. V lost 7 bases and J lost 5; bases outside the gene matches: 10. This CDR3 reads CASNLVGTGYQPQHF. The CDR3 nucleotides read TGTGCCAGCAACCTCGTTGGGACAGGATATCAGCCCCAGCATTTT.

As for this clone: Different DNA sequences within this sample yield the same CDR3. The V call is TRBV11-2, the J call TRBJ2-3, with a weak D call TRBD1 (6 bases). Germline V gene sequence: CDR1 SGHAT, CDR2 FQNNGV. Trimming left V 0 bases short and J 3 bases short, with 7 bases between. This CDR3 region has 14 residues. The CDR3 region has the DNA TGTGCCAGCAGCTTAGACAGGGGAACAGATACGCAGTATTTT. Translation: CASSLDRGTDTQYF.

The gene calls are TRBV5-1 and TRBJ2-1; a weak D match, TRBD2 (6 bases). The CDR3 has 13 residues. The germline gives CDR1 SGHRS, CDR2 YFSETQ. V lost 4 bases and J 10 bases, leaving 15 bases between the germline ends. CDR3 sequence reads: CASSPVAETEQFF. The CDR3, as DNA: TGCGCCAGCAGCCCCGTAGCGGAGACAGAGCAGTTCTTC.

The chain has TRBV5-8 and TRBJ2-7; TRBD2 aligns across 7 bases. The CDR3 length is 16 residues. Germline V gene data show CDR1 as SGHTS and CDR2 as YDEGEE. After removal of 0 bases from V and 4 bases from J, the junction contained 10 bases not matched to a gene. CDR3 in DNA: TGTGCCAGCAGCTTGGTGCGGTCTAGCGGAAAATACGAGCAGTACTTC. Translating gives CASSLVRSSGKYEQYF.

The chain links TRBV11-3 to TRBJ2-5; TRBD1 might be the D (6 bases). Germline V lookup: CDR1 SGHNT, CDR2 YENEEA. This CDR3 contains 13 residues. Deletions cut 7 bases from V and 0 bases from J, with 9 bases between. The CDR3 nucleotides are TGTGCCAGCACCGGACAGAACCAAGAGACCCAGTACTTC. As protein: CASTGQNQETQYF.

The rearrangement uses TRBV2 and TRBJ2-1; maybe TRBD2 (6 bases). V lost 8 bases and J 6 bases, leaving 14 bases between the germline ends. Germline V lookup: CDR1 SNHLY, CDR2 FYNNEI. This CDR3 region has 13 residues. The CDR3 nucleotides read TGTGCCAGCGGATATACTAGCAGCAATGAGCAGTTCTTC. The encoded protein is CASGYTSSNEQFF.

The rearrangement links TRBV5-1 to TRBJ2-3; no definite D call. Germline V CDR1 and CDR2: SGHRS, YFSETQ. This CDR3 has 12 residues. V was pared by 4 bases and J by 6 bases, with 9 bases between. CDR3: CASSTDRDTQYF. For the CDR3, the DNA is TGCGCCAGCAGCACGGACCGGGATACGCAGTATTTT.

In this sample, this clone turned up once. This chain uses TRBV5-6 with TRBJ2-3, with 13 bases that match TRBD2. The CDR3 spans 16 residues. J lost 3 bases, V lost 4 bases, and 5 bases had no gene match. Germline V gene sequence: CDR1 SGHDT, CDR2 YYEEEE. The CDR3 DNA reads TGTGCCAGCAGCCCGACTAGCGGGAGGTCAACAGATACGCAGTATTTT. Residues: CASSPTSGRSTDTQYF.

This chain links TRBV6-1 with TRBJ2-1, with 7 bases fitting TRBD1. Trimming cost V 7 bases and J 4 bases; bases outside gene matches: 10. Germline CDR1 is MNHNS and CDR2 is SASEGT. CDR3 length equals 15 residues. The CDR3 DNA reads TGTGCCAGCAAAAGAGACAGGGCTATTTACAATGAGCAGTTCTTC. Protein: CASKRDRAIYNEQFF.

The rearrangement uses TRBV11-2 and TRBJ2-5; D assignment may be TRBD1 or TRBD2 (5 bases each). The CDR3 is 14 amino acids. Germline values: CDR1 SGHAT, CDR2 FQNNGV. The V and J ends lost 5 bases and 5 bases respectively, with 15 bases between them. The CDR3 protein is CASSRNTGGETQYF. In DNA form, the CDR3 reads TGTGCCAGCAGCCGAAATACAGGCGGGGAGACCCAGTACTTC.

This chain links TRBV15 with TRBJ2-5, with D tentatively TRBD2 (5 bases). CDR1 and CDR2 (germline): LNHNV, YYDKDF (reference sequence). V lost 0 bases, J lost 2 bases, and 16 bases lay in between. The CDR3 length is 17 residues. The CDR3 loop is CATSRDHRLWRQETQYF. The CDR3 nucleotides read TGTGCCACCAGCAGAGATCATAGGCTCTGGAGGCAAGAGACCCAGTACTTC.

The rearrangement joins TRBV7-2 to TRBJ2-3, with 9 bases fitting TRBD2. The CDR3 runs to 14 residues. In germline, CDR1 is SGHTA, CDR2 FQGNSA. V shed 3 bases, J shed 4 bases, and the junction held 2 bases outside the gene matches. CDR3 in DNA: TGTGCCAGCAGCTTCAAGCGGGAGGCAGATACGCAGTATTTT. Translated: CASSFKREADTQYF. Complete variable domain (other parts from reference TRBV7-2 and TRBJ2-3): GAGVSQSPSNKVTEKGKDVELRCDPISGHTALYWYRQSLGQGLEFLIYFQGNSAPDKSGLPSDRFSAERTGGSVSTLTIQRTQQEDSAVYLCASSFKREADTQYFGPGTRLTVL.

This sequence joins TRBV28 and TRBJ2-7; weak D call: TRBD2 (6 bases). CDR1 and CDR2 (germline): MDHEN, SYDVKM. V dropped 10 bases and J dropped 6 bases, with 22 bases sitting between them. This CDR3 is 14 amino acids long. CDR3 loop: CAINTAWGVSEQYF. CDR3 sequence (DNA): TGTGCCATCAATACAGCGTGGGGGGTCTCCGAGCAGTACTTC.

This sequence joins TRBV5-6 and TRBJ1-2; tentatively, D is TRBD1 (6 bases). The CDR3 runs 15 residues. Per germline, CDR1 SGHDT and CDR2 YYEEEE. V was clipped by 4 bases and J by 4 bases, with 17 bases between them. In DNA form, the CDR3 reads TGTGCCAGCAGCGTGCAGGGGATCTCTACCTATGGCTACACCTTC. Translated: CASSVQGISTYGYTF. Drawing the rest from reference TRBV5-6 and TRBJ1-2, the complete variable domain is DAGVTQSPTHLIKTRGQQVTLRCSPKSGHDTVSWYQQALGQGPQFIFQYYEEEERQRGNFPDRFSGHQFPNYSSELNVNALLLGDSALYLCASSVQGISTYGYTFGSGTRLTVV.

The chain combines TRBV6-1 with TRBJ1-1, with D tentatively TRBD1 (5 bases). Germline CDR1 is MNHNS and CDR2 is SASEGT. The CDR3 is 13 residues long. V dropped 6 bases and J dropped 4 bases, with 12 bases sitting between them. CDR3 region: CASRSMGGTEAFF. In nucleotides, the CDR3 is TGTGCCAGCAGGTCGATGGGGGGCACTGAAGCTTTCTTT.

This chain links TRBV18 with TRBJ2-7, with 10 bases lining up with TRBD2. With V trimmed by 3 bases and J by 0 bases, 5 bases remained unmatched. The germline CDR1 and CDR2 sequences are KGHSH and LQKENI. CDR3 length equals 16 residues. CDR3: CASSPGTSESSYEQYF. In nucleotides, the CDR3 is TGTGCCAGCTCACCCGGGACTAGCGAAAGCTCCTACGAGCAGTACTTC.

Details on this clone: This CDR3 is also generated by other DNA sequences in the sample. This chain links TRBV7-2 with TRBJ2-3; D gene uncertain. CDR1 is SGHTA, CDR2 FQGNSA, per germline. This CDR3 contains 13 residues. Trimming cost V 5 bases and J 1 base, with 7 bases left between them. The CDR3 bases are TGTGCCAGCAGCCCGGCCGGCACAGATACGCAGTATTTT. This translates into CASSPAGTDTQYF.

V gene TRBV7-3 combines with J gene TRBJ2-1, with a tentative D call TRBD2 (5 bases). The germline V and J ends were trimmed by 4 bases and 0 bases, with 10 bases remaining between them. The CDR3 is 15 amino acids. The germline gives CDR1 SGHTA, CDR2 FQGTGA. CDR3 bases: TGTGCCAGCAGCTCAGACTATGGCTCCTACAATGAGCAGTTCTTC. Translated: CASSSDYGSYNEQFF.

The chain recombines TRBV18 with TRBJ2-3, with 12 bases fitting TRBD2. V dropped 1 base and J dropped 5; count of bases not matched to a gene: 10. This CDR3 is built from 18 residues. Germline V lookup: CDR1 KGHSH, CDR2 LQKENI. CDR3 sequence reads: CASSPLGLAGGPEDTQYF. The CDR3 nucleotides are TGTGCCAGCTCACCACTCGGGCTAGCGGGAGGGCCGGAAGATACGCAGTATTTT.

The chain links TRBV4-1 to TRBJ1-4; 12 positions agree with TRBD1. The CDR3 totals 18 residues. The germline V gene encodes CDR1 MGHRA and CDR2 YSYEKL. Trimming at V came to 4 bases and at J to 2 bases, leaving 8 bases not matched to a gene. The CDR3 DNA follows: TGCGCCAGCAGCCTCCGGGACAGGGGGCCTTGGACTAATGAAAAACTGTTTTTT. Its translation: CASSLRDRGPWTNEKLFF.